In its sample, the clone carrying this T cell receptor (beta chain) was seen many times. Its antigen is not identified. This sample stems from a study of T-cell reconstitution after alpha-beta-depleted transplantation in children. The TCRbeta library incorporated unique molecular identifiers. TCRdb itself ran the PCR reads through MiXCR, one entry per CDR3 protein. The sample consists of 40,000 to 60,000 distinct CDR3 sequences, around 8.8% of them appearing once. The study, taken as a whole, reports: Recipient T cells and thymic progenitors that survived gave rise to the high TCRbeta diversity observed at day 60 in some patients. About two months after transplant, alpha-beta T cells reportedly came from several hundred expanded graft clones.

This sample comprised PBMCs, mostly from graft donor cells, obtained 60 days after TCRalphabeta/CD19-depleted stem cell transplant. The source of this sequence is a male patient aged 2 to 9 who had a stem cell transplant for chronic granulomatous disease, so the T cells may come from the graft donor.

The CDR3 here is CASSLGGENSYNEQFF. In nucleotides, the CDR3 is TGCGCCAGCAGCTTGGGGGGGGAGAATTCCTACAATGAGCAGTTCTTC. The V and J genes are TRBV5-1 and TRBJ2-1, with D perhaps TRBD2 (6 bases). This CDR3 has 16 amino acids. The V end was cut by 0 bases, the J end by 1 base, with 11 bases between. Per germline, CDR1 SGHRS and CDR2 YFSETQ.